The rows below give T cell receptor beta chains drawn from one sample of a study of OX40 agonist ivuxolimab in advanced cancers. The method was immunoSEQ multiplex PCR; TCRdb's version includes in-frame clones alone and lacks a portion of them. Of almost 90,000 clones in the sample, around nine tenths were seen once. The sample consisted of CD4+ or CD8+ T cells sorted from blood, taken in a trial of the OX40 agonist ivuxolimab. These receptors were taken from an adult with an advanced solid tumor such as melanoma, head and neck, liver or kidney cancer. The CDR3 runs from the conserved cysteine through the conserved F or W. A D gene is named only where the DNA matches it firmly. A clone size is listed for some rows: how often the clone was seen (once, few, many), or a class if it is expanded.

>TRBV19|.|.|TRBJ2-5
TGTGCCAGTAGTTCTCACGGCCAAGAGACCCAGTACTTC
CASSSHGQETQYF
>TRBV5-1|TRBD1|.|TRBJ1-2
TGCGCCAGCAGCCCCGGTGACAGGGCTAACTATGGCTACACCTTC
CASSPGDRANYGYTF
>TRBV2|TRBD2|.|TRBJ2-5
TGTGCCAGCAGTGAGGCTAGCGGGTTCGAGGAGACCCAGTACTTC
CASSEASGFEETQYF
>TRBV7-2|.|.|TRBJ2-3
TGTGCCAGCAGCATCTTCAGGGTGGAAGATACGCAGTATTTT
CASSIFRVEDTQYF
>TRBV5-1|.|once|TRBJ2-5
TGCGCCAGCAGCGTAACAGGGATATCACAAGAGACCCAGTACTTC
CASSVTGISQETQYF
>TRBV19|TRBD2|.|TRBJ2-4
TGTGCCAGTAGTATAGATCAGGTGGCTAGCGGGCGCAAAAACATTCAGTACTTC
CASSIDQVASGRKNIQYF
>TRBV30|.|.|TRBJ1-6
TGTGCCTGGAGTAAAAGGTCCGGAGGGTCACCCCTCCACTTT
CAWSKRSGGSPLHF
>TRBV5-1|TRBD1|.|TRBJ1-1
TGCGCCAGCAGCTTGACAGGGGGGAACACTGAAGCTTTCTTT
CASSLTGGNTEAFF
>TRBV5-6|.|.|TRBJ1-5
TGTGCCAGCAGCGAACAGGGACGAGGGCAGCCCCAGCATTTT
CASSEQGRGQPQHF
>TRBV7-3|TRBD1|.|TRBJ2-5
TGTGCCAGCAGCTTATGGGGACAGTCTGGGGAGACCCAGTACTTC
CASSLWGQSGETQYF
>TRBV5-1|TRBD1|.|TRBJ2-3
TGCGCCAGCAGCTTGGTACCGACAGGGGACAGTGGGGATACGCAGTATTTT
CASSLVPTGDSGDTQYF
>TRBV4-3|.|.|TRBJ2-3
TGCGCCAGCAGCCGAGGTACGGGGGAAACAGATACGCAGTATTTT
CASSRGTGETDTQYF
>TRBV5-6|TRBD1|few|TRBJ1-5
TGTGCCAGCAGCAGGACAGGGGATCAGCCCCAGCATTTT
CASSRTGDQPQHF
>TRBV6-6|.|.|TRBJ2-5
TGTGCCAGCAGTTACTCCTCGGCTAGTGCGGAGACCCAGTACTTC
CASSYSSASAETQYF
>TRBV7-2|.|.|TRBJ1-1
TGTGCCAGCAGAGTCGGCCCGAACACTGAAGCTTTCTTT
CASRVGPNTEAFF
>TRBV23-1|.|.|TRBJ2-5
TGCGCCAGCAGTCGAGCAGGGGAGGGGACCCAGTACTTC
CASSRAGEGTQYF
>TRBV2|.|.|TRBJ2-3
TGTGCCAGCAGTGAGGGGGGGGGCTCTACGCAGTATTTT
CASSEGGGSTQYF
>TRBV5-6|.|once|TRBJ2-3
TGTGCCAGCAGCTCAACCCCGGTGAGCACAGATACGCAGTATTTT
CASSSTPVSTDTQYF
>TRBV6-5|.|once|TRBJ1-1
TGTGCCAGCAGTCATCGTTCCACTGAAGCTTTCTTT
CASSHRSTEAFF
>TRBV11-2|.|.|TRBJ2-7
TGTGCCAGCAGCTTACTCGGTCTCTACGAGCAGTACTTC
CASSLLGLYEQYF
>TRBV30|TRBD1|.|TRBJ1-4
TGTGCCTGGAGTTTTTTCGGGACAGGAAATGAAAAACTGTTTTTT
CAWSFFGTGNEKLFF
>TRBV4-2|TRBD2|.|TRBJ2-2
TGTGCCAGCAGACAAGGAGTGGGCGGGGGGAACACCGGGGAGCTGTTTTTT
CASRQGVGGGNTGELFF
>TRBV11-2|.|once|TRBJ2-7
TGTGCCAGCCGGGGAATCGTACGGGACGAGCAGTACTTC
CASRGIVRDEQYF
>TRBV4-3|TRBD2|.|TRBJ2-1
TGCGCCAGCAGCCCCCGCGTGGAACTAGCGGGGGAGCAGTTCTTC
CASSPRVELAGEQFF
>TRBV15|.|.|TRBJ2-1
TGTGCCACCAGCAGAGACCGACGGAGGTCATGGGGTAGCCATGAGCAGTTCTTC
CATSRDRRRSWGSHEQFF
>TRBV6-5|.|.|TRBJ1-1
TGTGCCAGCAGTGTTGGGGGATTTAGGACTGAAGCTTTCTTT
CASSVGGFRTEAFF
>TRBV11-2|TRBD1|.|TRBJ1-2
TGTGCCAGCAGCAATCGGGACAGGGGGTCCTATGGCTACACCTTC
CASSNRDRGSYGYTF
>TRBV6-1|TRBD2|.|TRBJ2-1
TGTGCCAGCAGTGAACTAGCGGGGGGGACAGGTGAGCAGTTCTTC
CASSELAGGTGEQFF
>TRBV7-7|TRBD2|.|TRBJ2-1
TGTGCTAGCAGCTTAGCGGGGCGGGCTGAGCAGTTCTTC
CASSLAGRAEQFF
>TRBV19|.|.|TRBJ1-3
TGTGCCAGTAGTATATCGGCAGTGAGCTCTGGAAACACCATATATTTT
CASSISAVSSGNTIYF
>TRBV7-6|.|.|TRBJ2-3
TGTGCCAGCAGCTTAGGTGGGGGGCTGGCTAGCACAGATACGCAGTATTTT
CASSLGGGLASTDTQYF
>TRBV27|.|many|TRBJ2-7
TGTGCCAGCAGTGACTGGGAGACTTCCTACGAGCAGTACTTC
CASSDWETSYEQYF
>TRBV7-2|TRBD2|once|TRBJ2-1
TGTGCCAGCAGCCCAAGGACTAGCGGATACAATGAGCAGTTCTTC
CASSPRTSGYNEQFF
>TRBV18|TRBD2|.|TRBJ2-3
TGTGCCAGCTCAGCGACATTTAGCGGGAGGGCTGGAGATACGCAGTATTTT
CASSATFSGRAGDTQYF
>TRBV5-4|TRBD1|.|TRBJ1-4
TGTGCCAGCAGTTCGGGACAGTTGCCAGAAAAACTGTTTTTT
CASSSGQLPEKLFF
>TRBV28|.|.|TRBJ2-6
TGTGCCAGCAGTCTGCCAGGAGGAGGGGCCAACGTCCTGACTTTC
CASSLPGGGANVLTF
>TRBV7-2|TRBD1|.|TRBJ1-2
TGTGCCAGCAGCAAAGGGACAGGGGAGGGCTACACCTTC
CASSKGTGEGYTF
>TRBV10-2|TRBD1|.|TRBJ1-1
TGCGCCAGCAGCACTGACAGGGGAACTGAAGCTTTCTTT
CASSTDRGTEAFF
>TRBV5-1|TRBD2|.|TRBJ2-1
TGCGCCAGCAGCCCGGGACTAGCGAATGAGCAGTTCTTC
CASSPGLANEQFF
>TRBV4-2|.|.|TRBJ1-3
TGTGCCAGCAGCTTGCTGGGTTACGGAAACACCATATATTTT
CASSLLGYGNTIYF
>TRBV5-1|TRBD1|.|TRBJ2-1
TGCGCCAGCAGCTTGATGCCGGGACAGGGGGTTTCCTACAATGAGCAGTTCTTC
CASSLMPGQGVSYNEQFF